Following are 14 T cell receptor beta chains from one sample sequenced in a study of CD8 T cells in ankylosing spondylitis. MiXCR, run by TCRdb on the 5' RACE reads, gives a single entry per CDR3 protein. Of more than 300,000 distinct CDR3 sequences in the sample, less than 9.5% were seen once. Study-wide results and caveats: One TCR beta motif, made up of eight highly homologous variants, appeared characteristic of ankylosing spondylitis blood.

These receptors' targets are unknown. Sequencing was done on a sample of blood, either unsorted or a sorted T cell fraction (not recorded which). Source of these receptors: a male donor with ankylosing spondylitis.

This clonotype was recorded many times. The chain is built from TRBV7-9 and TRBJ2-5; 11 nucleotides line up with TRBD2. Looked up from germline, CDR1 is SEHNR and CDR2 is FQNEAQ (reference sequence). This CDR3 region has 13 residues. V was pared by 11 bases and J by 3 bases, with 5 bases of the junction left unmatched. CDR3 coding DNA: TGTGCCGGCGGGACTAGCGGAAAAGAGACCCAGTACTTC. Its protein is CAGGTSGKETQYF.

This clonotype was counted many times. The CDR3 sequence is CASSSRQGSTGELFF. The CDR3 DNA reads as TGCGCCAGCAGCTCCCGACAGGGAAGCACCGGGGAGCTGTTTTTT. The chain employs TRBV5-1 and TRBJ2-2; 7 bases agree with TRBD1. With V trimmed by 3 bases and J by 4 bases, 6 bases remained unmatched. Germline CDR1 is SGHRS and CDR2 is YFSETQ. The CDR3 extends over 15 amino acids.

The rearrangement uses TRBV29-1 and TRBJ1-1; the D is unclear. There are 13 residues in the CDR3. CDR1 is SQVTM and CDR2 is ANQGSEA in the germline V gene. V lost 3 bases and J lost 0, with 8 bases in between. CDR3 DNA: TGCAGCGTTGATCCCGGGTTGAACACTGAAGCTTTCTTT. Translating it yields CSVDPGLNTEAFF.

This clonotype was seen ten or more times. The chain joins TRBV11-2 to TRBJ2-7; 10 positions agree with TRBD2. The trim removed 5 bases at V and 2 bases at J, leaving 15 bases unmatched. This CDR3 comprises 18 residues. Germline CDR1 reads SGHAT; CDR2 reads FQNNGV. The CDR3 DNA sequence: TGTGCCAGCAGCCCGCAAGCTAGCGGGAGACAGACTCCCTACGAGCAGTACTTC. Translated: CASSPQASGRQTPYEQYF.

The table lists this clonotype with a few counts. The rearrangement uses TRBV7-2 and TRBJ1-2; tentative D call: TRBD1 (5 bases). Germline CDR1 reads SGHTA; CDR2 reads FQGNSA. V was clipped by 6 bases and J by 4 bases, with 15 bases between them. The CDR3 is made up of 14 amino acids. The CDR3 DNA is TGTGCCAGCAGAACATCCTCCAGGGCCTATGGCTACACCTTC. It yields the protein CASRTSSRAYGYTF.

The table lists this clonotype with many counts. This rearrangement joins TRBV12-3 or TRBV12-4 to TRBJ2-1; no definite D call. There are 12 residues in the CDR3. V lost 5 bases and J lost 6, with 8 bases in between. The CDR3 region is CASSRPSNEQFF. Written as DNA, the CDR3 is TGTGCCAGCAGTCGCCCCAGCAATGAGCAGTTCTTC.

This clonotype was detected ten times or more. CDR3 in amino acids: CASSFTGEEQYF. The CDR3 coding sequence is TGTGCCAGCAGTTTTACAGGGGAAGAGCAGTACTTC. V gene TRBV12-3 or TRBV12-4 combines with J gene TRBJ2-7, with 7 nucleotides matching TRBD1. The CDR3 runs to 12 residues. Trimming at V came to 3 bases and at J to 7 bases, leaving 3 bases not matched to a gene.

This clonotype has just a few counts. The rearrangement uses TRBV2 and TRBJ2-1; perhaps TRBD1 as D (5 bases). V lost 4 bases and J lost 5, with 9 bases in between. There are 13 residues in the CDR3. CDR1 and CDR2 from the germline V gene are SNHLY and FYNNEI. The CDR3 DNA reads as TGTGCCAGCAGTGGTGGCAGGGACAATGAGCAGTTCTTC. Translating gives CASSGGRDNEQFF.

This clonotype was counted only a few times. The J gene is TRBJ1-2, the V gene TRBV6-2 or TRBV6-3; 11 bases line up with TRBD1. The germline CDR1 and CDR2 sequences are MNHEY and SVGEGT. The CDR3 is 15 residues long. V dropped 5 bases and J dropped 4; count of bases not matched to a gene: 6. CDR3 bases: TGTGCCAGCAGTCAGCGGACAGGGGGCGGCTATGGCTACACCTTC. This gives the protein CASSQRTGGGYGYTF.

The chain carries TRBV25-1 and TRBJ2-5, with unresolved D. V lost 1 base and J lost 8, with 8 bases in between. Germline V gene sequence: CDR1 MGHDK, CDR2 SYGVNS. The CDR3 sequence is 12 residues long. Here the CDR3 DNA reads TGTGCCAGCAGTGAATTAGATGACACCCAGTACTTC. Translation gives CASSELDDTQYF.

The gene calls are TRBV25-1 and TRBJ1-4; no definite D call. There are 13 residues in the CDR3. CDR1 is MGHDK and CDR2 is SYGVNS in the germline V gene. Trimming cost V 6 bases and J 8 bases, with 13 bases left between them. The CDR3 reads CASSPFGREKLFF. CDR3 nucleotide sequence: TGTGCCAGCAGCCCCTTCGGGAGGGAAAAACTGTTTTTT.

The chain is built from TRBV20-1 and TRBJ1-1; D might be TRBD1 (6 bases). This CDR3 comprises 12 residues. Per the germline V gene, CDR1 is DFQATT and CDR2 is SNEGSKA (reference sequence). Trimming pared 2 bases from V and 9 bases from J, leaving 13 bases between. CDR3 sequence reads: CSARWGGAKAFF. CDR3 nucleotides: TGCAGTGCTAGATGGGGGGGCGCAAAAGCTTTCTTT.

This clonotype was observed at least ten times. The rearrangement links TRBV27 to TRBJ2-1; 12 nucleotides align to TRBD2. CDR3 length: 15 amino acids. Germline CDR1 reads MNHEY; CDR2 reads SMNVEV (reference sequence). V lost 2 bases, J lost 6 bases, and 2 bases stayed unmatched. The CDR3 DNA reads TGTGCCAGCAGTTTACTAGCGGGAGGGAGCAATGAGCAGTTCTTC. This encodes CASSLLAGGSNEQFF.

The CDR3 sequence is CASSQVGEGTDTQYF. The DNA of the CDR3 is TGTGCCAGCAGCCAAGTTGGGGAGGGTACAGATACGCAGTATTTT. The chain links TRBV4-2 to TRBJ2-3; 7 bases are a match to TRBD2. CDR1 is LGHNA and CDR2 is YNFKEQ in the germline V gene. The CDR3 spans 15 residues. J gave up 3 bases and V 1 base, and 4 bases lay outside the gene matches.